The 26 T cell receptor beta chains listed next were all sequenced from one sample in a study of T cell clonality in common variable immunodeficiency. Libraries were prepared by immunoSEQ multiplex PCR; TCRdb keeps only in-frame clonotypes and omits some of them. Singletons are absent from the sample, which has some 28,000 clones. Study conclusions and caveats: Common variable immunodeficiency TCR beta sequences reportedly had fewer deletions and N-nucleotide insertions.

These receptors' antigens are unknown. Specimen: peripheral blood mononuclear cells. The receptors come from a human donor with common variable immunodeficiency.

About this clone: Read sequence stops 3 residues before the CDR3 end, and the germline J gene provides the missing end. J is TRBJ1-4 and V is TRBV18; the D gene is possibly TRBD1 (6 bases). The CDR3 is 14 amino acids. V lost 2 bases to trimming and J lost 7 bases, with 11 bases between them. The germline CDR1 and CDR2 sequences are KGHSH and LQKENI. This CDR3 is CASSPYKGGEKLFF. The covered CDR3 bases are TGTGCCAGCTCACCATATAAAGGGGGTGAAAAA.

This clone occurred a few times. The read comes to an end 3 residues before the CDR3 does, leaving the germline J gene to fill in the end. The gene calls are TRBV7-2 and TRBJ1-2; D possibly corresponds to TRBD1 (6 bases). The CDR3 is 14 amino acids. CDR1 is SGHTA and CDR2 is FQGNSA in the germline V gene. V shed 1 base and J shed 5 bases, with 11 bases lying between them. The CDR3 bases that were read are TGTGCCAGCAGCTTAGAGGGGGTGTGGTATGGC. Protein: CASSLEGVWYG. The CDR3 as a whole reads CASSLEGVWYGYTF.

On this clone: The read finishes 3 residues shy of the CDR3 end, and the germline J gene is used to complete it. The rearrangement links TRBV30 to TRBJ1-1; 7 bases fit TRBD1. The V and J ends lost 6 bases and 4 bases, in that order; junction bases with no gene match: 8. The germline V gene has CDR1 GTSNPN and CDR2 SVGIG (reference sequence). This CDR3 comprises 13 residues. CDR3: CACEQGKGTEAFF. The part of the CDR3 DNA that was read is TGTGCCTGTGAACAGGGGAAGGGCACTGAA.

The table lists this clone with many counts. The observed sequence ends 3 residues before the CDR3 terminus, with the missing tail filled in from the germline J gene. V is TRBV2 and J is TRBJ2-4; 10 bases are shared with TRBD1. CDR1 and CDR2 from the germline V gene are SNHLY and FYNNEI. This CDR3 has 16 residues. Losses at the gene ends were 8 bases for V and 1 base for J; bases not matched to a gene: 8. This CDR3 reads CASGADRGSAKNIQYF. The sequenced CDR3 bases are TGTGCCAGCGGCGCGGACAGGGGGTCGGCCAAAAACATT.

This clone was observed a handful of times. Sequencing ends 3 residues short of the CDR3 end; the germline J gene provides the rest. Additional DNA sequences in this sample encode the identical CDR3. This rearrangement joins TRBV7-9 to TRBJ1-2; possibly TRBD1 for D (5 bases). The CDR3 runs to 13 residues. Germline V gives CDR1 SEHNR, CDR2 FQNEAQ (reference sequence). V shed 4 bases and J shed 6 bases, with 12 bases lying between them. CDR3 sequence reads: CASSYSGGNGYTF. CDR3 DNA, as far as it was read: TGTGCCAGCAGCTACAGCGGGGGGAATGGC.

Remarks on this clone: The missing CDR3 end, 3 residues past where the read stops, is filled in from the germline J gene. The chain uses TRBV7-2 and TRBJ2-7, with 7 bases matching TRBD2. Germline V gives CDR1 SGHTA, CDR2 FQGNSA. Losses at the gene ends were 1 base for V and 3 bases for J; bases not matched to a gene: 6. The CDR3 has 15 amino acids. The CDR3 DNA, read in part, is TGTGCCAGCAGCTTAGTAGCGGGTTCAGACTACGAG. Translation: CASSLVAGSDYE. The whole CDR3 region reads CASSLVAGSDYEQYF. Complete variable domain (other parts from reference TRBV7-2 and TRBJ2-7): GAGVSQSPSNKVTEKGKDVELRCDPISGHTALYWYRQSLGQGLEFLIYFQGNSAPDKSGLPSDRFSAERTGGSVSTLTIQRTQQEDSAVYLCASSLVAGSDYEQYFGPGTRLTVT.

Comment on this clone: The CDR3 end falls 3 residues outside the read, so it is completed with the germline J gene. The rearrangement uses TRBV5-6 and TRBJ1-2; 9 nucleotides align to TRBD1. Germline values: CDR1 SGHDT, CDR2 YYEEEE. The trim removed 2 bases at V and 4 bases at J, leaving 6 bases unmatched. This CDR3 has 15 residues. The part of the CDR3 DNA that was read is TGTGCCAGCAGCTTCGGGGGACAGGGATTCTATGGC. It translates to CASSFGGQGFYG. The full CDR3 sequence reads CASSFGGQGFYGYTF.

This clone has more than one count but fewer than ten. The CDR3 here is CASSPPLGANVLTF. Partial CDR3 DNA: TGTGCCAGCAGCCCCCCCTTAGGGGCCAACGTC. This chain uses TRBV7-9 with TRBJ2-6; D is undetermined. The read stops 3 residues short of the end of the CDR3; the missing end is completed from the germline J gene. Trimming removed 5 bases from V and 4 bases from J, with 9 bases in between. The germline CDR1 and CDR2 sequences are SEHNR and FQNEAQ (reference sequence). The CDR3 extends over 14 amino acids.

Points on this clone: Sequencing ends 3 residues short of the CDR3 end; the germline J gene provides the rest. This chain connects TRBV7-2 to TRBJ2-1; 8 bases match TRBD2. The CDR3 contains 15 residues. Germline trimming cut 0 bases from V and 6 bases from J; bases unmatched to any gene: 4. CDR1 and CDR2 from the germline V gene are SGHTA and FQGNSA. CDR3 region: CASSLARTSLNEQFF. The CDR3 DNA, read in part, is TGTGCCAGCAGCTTAGCGAGGACTAGCCTCAATGAG.

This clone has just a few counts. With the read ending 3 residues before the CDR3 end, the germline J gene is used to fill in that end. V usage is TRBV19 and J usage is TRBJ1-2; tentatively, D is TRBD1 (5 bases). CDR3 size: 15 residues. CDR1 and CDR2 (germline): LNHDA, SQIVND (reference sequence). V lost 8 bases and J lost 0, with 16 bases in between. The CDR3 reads CASRLDGGSNYGYTF. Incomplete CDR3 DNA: TGTGCCAGTCGCTTGGACGGGGGATCTAACTATGGC.

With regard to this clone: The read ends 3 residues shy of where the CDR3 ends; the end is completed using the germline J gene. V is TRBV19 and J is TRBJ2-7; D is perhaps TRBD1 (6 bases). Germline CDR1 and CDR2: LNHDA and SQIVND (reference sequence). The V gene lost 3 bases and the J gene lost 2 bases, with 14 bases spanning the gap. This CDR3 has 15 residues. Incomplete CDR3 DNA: TGTGCCAGTAGTATCCAGGGGAGAGGGGCCTACGAG. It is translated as CASSIQGRGAYE. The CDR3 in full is CASSIQGRGAYEQYF.

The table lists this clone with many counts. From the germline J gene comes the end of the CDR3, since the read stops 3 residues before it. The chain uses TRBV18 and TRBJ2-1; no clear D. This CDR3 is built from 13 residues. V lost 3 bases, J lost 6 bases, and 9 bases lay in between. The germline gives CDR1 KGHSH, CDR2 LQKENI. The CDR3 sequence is CASSPGNLNEQFF. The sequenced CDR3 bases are TGTGCCAGCTCACCGGGCAATCTCAATGAG. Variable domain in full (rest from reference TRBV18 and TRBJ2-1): NAGVMQNPRHLVRRRGQEARLRCSPMKGHSHVYWYRQLPEEGLKFMVYLQKENIIDESGMPKERFSAEFPKEGPSILRIQQVVRGDSAAYFCASSPGNLNEQFFGPGTRLTVL.

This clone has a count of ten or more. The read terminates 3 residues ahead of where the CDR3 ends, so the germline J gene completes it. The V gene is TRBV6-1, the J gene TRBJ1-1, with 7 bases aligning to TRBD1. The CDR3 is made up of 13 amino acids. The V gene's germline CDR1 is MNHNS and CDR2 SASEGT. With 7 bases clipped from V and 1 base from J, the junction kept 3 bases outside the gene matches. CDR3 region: CASNDRENTEAFF. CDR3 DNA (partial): TGTGCCAGCAATGACAGGGAGAACACTGAA.

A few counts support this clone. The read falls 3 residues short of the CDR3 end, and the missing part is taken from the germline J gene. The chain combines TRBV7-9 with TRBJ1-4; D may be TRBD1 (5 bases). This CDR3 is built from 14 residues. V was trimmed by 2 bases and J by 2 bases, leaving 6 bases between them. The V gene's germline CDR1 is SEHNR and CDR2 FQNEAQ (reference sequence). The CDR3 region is CASSLQGTNEKLFF. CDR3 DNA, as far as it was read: TGTGCCAGCAGCTTACAGGGCACTAATGAAAAA.

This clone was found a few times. CDR3 amino acids: CASRQGDYGYTF. CDR3 bases read: TGTGCCAGTAGGCAGGGGGACTATGGC. This rearrangement joins TRBV19 to TRBJ1-2, with 7 bases matching TRBD1. The read terminates 3 residues before the CDR3 end, so the remaining end is supplied by the germline J gene. The V gene's germline CDR1 is LNHDA and CDR2 SQIVND (reference sequence). The junction had 1 base not matched to a gene; V was cut back by 6 bases and J by 3 bases. The CDR3 consists of 12 residues.

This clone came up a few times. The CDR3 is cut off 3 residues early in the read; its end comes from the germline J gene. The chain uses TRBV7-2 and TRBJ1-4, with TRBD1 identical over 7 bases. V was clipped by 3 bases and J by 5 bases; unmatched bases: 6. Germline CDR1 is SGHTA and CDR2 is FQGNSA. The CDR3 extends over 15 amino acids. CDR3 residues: CASSFQTGSNEKLFF. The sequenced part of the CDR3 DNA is TGTGCCAGCAGCTTCCAGACAGGGTCAAATGAAAAA.

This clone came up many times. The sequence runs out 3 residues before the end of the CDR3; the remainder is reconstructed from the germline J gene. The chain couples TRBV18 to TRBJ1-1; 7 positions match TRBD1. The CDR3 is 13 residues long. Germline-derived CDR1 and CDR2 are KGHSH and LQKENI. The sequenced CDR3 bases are TGTGCCAGCTCACCCGAAGGGGGCGACGAG. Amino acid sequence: CASSPEGGDE. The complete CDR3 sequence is CASSPEGGDEAFF.

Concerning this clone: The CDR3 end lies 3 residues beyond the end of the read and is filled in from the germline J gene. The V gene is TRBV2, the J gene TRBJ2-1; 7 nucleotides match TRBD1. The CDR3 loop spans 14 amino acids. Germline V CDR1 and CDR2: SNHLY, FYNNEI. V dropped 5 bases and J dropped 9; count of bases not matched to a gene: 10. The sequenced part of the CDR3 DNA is TGTGCCAGCAGTCAAGACTCAGGGGGTAGTGAG. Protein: CASSQDSGGSE. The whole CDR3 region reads CASSQDSGGSEQFF.

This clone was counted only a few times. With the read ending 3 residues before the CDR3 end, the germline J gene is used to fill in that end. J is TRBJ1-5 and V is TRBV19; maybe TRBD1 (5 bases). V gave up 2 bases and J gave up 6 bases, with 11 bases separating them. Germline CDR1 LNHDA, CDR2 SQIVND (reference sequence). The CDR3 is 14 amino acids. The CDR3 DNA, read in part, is TGTGCCAGTAGTATACAGGGTCCTGGTCAGCCC. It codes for CASSIQGPGQP. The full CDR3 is CASSIQGPGQPQHF.

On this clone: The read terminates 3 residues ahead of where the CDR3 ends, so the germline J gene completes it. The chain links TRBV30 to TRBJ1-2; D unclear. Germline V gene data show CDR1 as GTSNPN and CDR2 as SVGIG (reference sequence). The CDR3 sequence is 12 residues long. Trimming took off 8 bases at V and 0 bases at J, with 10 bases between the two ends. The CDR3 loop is CARRSANYGYTF. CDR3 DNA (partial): TGTGCCCGCCGCAGCGCTAACTATGGC.

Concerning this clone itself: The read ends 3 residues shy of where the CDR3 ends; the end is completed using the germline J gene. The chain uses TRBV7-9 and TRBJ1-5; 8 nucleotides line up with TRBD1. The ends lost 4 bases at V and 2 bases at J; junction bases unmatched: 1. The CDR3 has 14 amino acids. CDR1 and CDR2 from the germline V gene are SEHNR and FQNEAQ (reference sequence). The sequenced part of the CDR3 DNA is TGTGCCAGCAGCTCACAGGGGGGCAATCAGCCC. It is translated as CASSSQGGNQP. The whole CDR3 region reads CASSSQGGNQPQHF.

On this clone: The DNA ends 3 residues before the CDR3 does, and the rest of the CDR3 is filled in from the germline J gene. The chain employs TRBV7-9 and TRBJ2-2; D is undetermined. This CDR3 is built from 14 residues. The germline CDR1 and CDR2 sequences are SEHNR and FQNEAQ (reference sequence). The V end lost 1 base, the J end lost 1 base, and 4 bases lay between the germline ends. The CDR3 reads CASSLGGNTGELFF. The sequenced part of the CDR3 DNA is TGTGCCAGCAGCTTAGGAGGGAACACCGGGGAG.

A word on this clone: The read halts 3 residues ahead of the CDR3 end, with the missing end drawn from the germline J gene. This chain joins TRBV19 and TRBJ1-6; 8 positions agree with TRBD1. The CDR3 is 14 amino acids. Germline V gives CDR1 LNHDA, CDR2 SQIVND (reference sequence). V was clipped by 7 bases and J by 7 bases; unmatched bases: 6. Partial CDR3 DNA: TGTGCCAGTACGCAGGGACAGGCGAATTCACCC. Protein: CASTQGQANSP. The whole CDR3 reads CASTQGQANSPLHF.

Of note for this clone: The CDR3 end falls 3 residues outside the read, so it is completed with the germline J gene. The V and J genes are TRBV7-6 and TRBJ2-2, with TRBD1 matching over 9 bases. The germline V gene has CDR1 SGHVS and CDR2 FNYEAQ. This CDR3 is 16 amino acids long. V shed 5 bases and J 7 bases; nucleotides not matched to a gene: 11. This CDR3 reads CASSLRGTGTGGELFF. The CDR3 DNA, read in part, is TGTGCCAGCAGCCTCAGAGGGACAGGGACCGGCGGGGAG.

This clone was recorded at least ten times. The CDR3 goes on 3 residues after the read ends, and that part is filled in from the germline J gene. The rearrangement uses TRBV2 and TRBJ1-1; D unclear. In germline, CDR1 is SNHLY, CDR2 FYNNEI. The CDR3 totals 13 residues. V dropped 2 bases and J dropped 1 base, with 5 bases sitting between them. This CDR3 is CASSELRNTEAFF. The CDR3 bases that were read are TGTGCCAGCAGTGAACTCCGGAACACTGAA.

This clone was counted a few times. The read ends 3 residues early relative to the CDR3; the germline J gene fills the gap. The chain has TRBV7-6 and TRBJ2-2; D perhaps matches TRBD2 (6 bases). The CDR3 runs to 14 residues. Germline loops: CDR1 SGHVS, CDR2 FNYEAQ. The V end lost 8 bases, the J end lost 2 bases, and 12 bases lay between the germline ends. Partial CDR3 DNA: TGTGCCAGCTTACGGGACTTAAACACCGGGGAG. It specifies CASLRDLNTGE. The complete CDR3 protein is CASLRDLNTGELFF.